The 12 T cell receptor beta chains below come from one sample, sequenced in a study of T cells after yellow fever vaccination. Via MiXCR, TCRdb re-called the 5' RACE reads, giving one row per CDR3 protein. The sample includes hundreds of thousands of distinct CDR3 sequences, approximately 13% seen only once; the top ten take about 15%. This specimen was PBMCs, taken on the day of the yellow fever booster vaccination. These TCRs come from a man aged 30 to 45 who received the YFV17D yellow fever vaccine.

This clonotype has only a few counts. V and J are TRBV2 and TRBJ2-7; TRBD2 might be the D (5 bases). Germline assignment: CDR1 SNHLY and CDR2 FYNNEI. This CDR3 comprises 16 residues. Trimming removed 7 bases from V and 6 bases from J, with 25 bases in between. The CDR3 loop reads CASTSAGGDDDGEQYF. The CDR3 nucleotides are TGTGCCAGCACCTCGGCGGGCGGAGACGATGATGGCGAGCAGTACTTC.

The chain links TRBV4-3 to TRBJ2-7, with 8 bases fitting TRBD2. Germline V CDR1 and CDR2: LGHNA, YSLEER. The CDR3 loop spans 15 amino acids. J gave up 4 bases and V 4 bases, and 9 bases lay outside the gene matches. The CDR3: CASSLDTLADYEQYF. The CDR3, as DNA: TGCGCCAGCAGCCTAGACACACTAGCGGATTACGAGCAGTACTTC.

There are a few counts of this clonotype. A read error may account for a junction end that differs from germline. Here the CDR3 reads CASSPQGFPSYEQYF. The CDR3 region has the DNA TGTGCCAGCTCGCCACAGGGGTTCCCCTCCTACGAGCAGTACTTC. The chain recombines TRBV18 with TRBJ2-7; 7 positions match TRBD1. CDR1 and CDR2 from the germline V gene are KGHSH and LQKENI. The CDR3 sequence is 15 residues long.

This clonotype was counted only a few times. This rearrangement joins TRBV30 to TRBJ2-2; no firm D call. In germline, CDR1 is GTSNPN, CDR2 SVGIG (reference sequence). Trimming took 2 bases from V and 5 from J, leaving 6 bases between them. The CDR3 loop spans 12 amino acids. CDR3 coding DNA: TGTGCCTGGAGTTACGGTACCGGGGAGCTGTTTTTT. Its translation is CAWSYGTGELFF.

This clonotype was seen only a few times. The J gene is TRBJ2-5, the V gene TRBV14, with D unresolved. With 1 base removed from V and 4 bases from J, the gap between germline ends came to 16 bases. Per the germline V gene, CDR1 is SGHDN and CDR2 is FVKESK. The CDR3 has 16 amino acids. The CDR3, as DNA: TGTGCCAGCAGCCAAGGGCGCCTAAGCTGGGGAGAGACCCAGTACTTC. Translation gives CASSQGRLSWGETQYF.

The chain joins TRBV20-1 to TRBJ1-2; D remains unclear. CDR3 length: 13 residues. With 6 bases removed from V and 0 bases from J, the gap between germline ends came to 11 bases. CDR1 and CDR2 (germline): DFQATT, SNEGSKA (reference sequence). This CDR3 is CSAPTDPNYGYTF. As DNA, the CDR3 is TGCAGTGCCCCAACGGACCCTAACTATGGCTACACCTTC.

This clonotype occurred a few times. V gene TRBV7-6 combines with J gene TRBJ2-5; 8 positions agree with TRBD1. Germline loops: CDR1 SGHVS, CDR2 FNYEAQ. The CDR3 is made up of 14 amino acids. The trim removed 7 bases at V and 5 bases at J, leaving 9 bases unmatched. The DNA for the CDR3 is TGTGCCAGCACCGTGACAGGGGTAGGGGAGACCCAGTACTTC. Translation: CASTVTGVGETQYF.

This clonotype was found a few times. J is TRBJ2-3 and V is TRBV5-5; 8 bases line up with TRBD2. The V and J ends lost 7 bases and 1 base, in that order; junction bases with no gene match: 8. The germline V gene encodes CDR1 SGHKS and CDR2 YYEKEE (reference sequence). The CDR3 sequence is 15 residues long. The CDR3 is CASGTSGWGTDTQYF. CDR3 nucleotides: TGTGCCAGCGGAACTAGCGGTTGGGGCACAGATACGCAGTATTTT.

This clonotype was observed a handful of times. The V and J genes are TRBV15 and TRBJ2-7; D possibly uses TRBD1 or TRBD2 (6 bases each). CDR1 is LNHNV, CDR2 YYDKDF, per germline (reference sequence). Deletions cut 1 base from V and 7 bases from J, with 17 bases between. The CDR3 is 15 residues long. The CDR3 loop is CATSRGGGRRLEQYF. In DNA form, the CDR3 reads TGTGCCACCAGCAGAGGTGGGGGGCGACGCTTGGAGCAGTACTTC.

This clonotype has just a few counts. The genes are TRBV28 and TRBJ2-2; 10 nucleotides agree with TRBD2. The CDR3 length is 15 residues. Trimming cost V 6 bases and J 2 bases; bases outside gene matches: 3. The germline V gene encodes CDR1 MDHEN and CDR2 SYDVKM. CDR3 bases: TGTGCCAGCAGGGCTAGCGGGAGTAACACCGGGGAGCTGTTTTTT. It is translated as CASRASGSNTGELFF.

The chain recombines TRBV13 with TRBJ2-5; no definite D call. V was cut by 4 bases and J by 8 bases, with 11 bases left in between. CDR1 is PRHDT, CDR2 FYEKMQ, per germline (reference sequence). The CDR3 contains 12 residues. The CDR3 here is CASSSSLNTQYF. In DNA form, the CDR3 reads TGTGCCAGCAGCTCTTCGCTAAATACCCAGTACTTC.

This chain uses TRBV9 with TRBJ1-2; no firm D call. V was cut by 0 bases and J by 8 bases, with 11 bases left in between. From germline, CDR1 is SGDLS and CDR2 YYNGEE. This CDR3 is 13 amino acids long. The CDR3 here is CASSVEGLRGYTF. CDR3 nucleotides: TGTGCCAGCAGCGTAGAAGGGCTTCGCGGCTACACCTTC.